The entry that follows covers one TCR beta chain sequence. This beta chain is an unintended read in a library built for alpha chains; its size means little. V was clipped by 5 bases and J by 3 bases, with 25 bases between them. Germline V gives CDR1 SGHTA, CDR2 FQGTGA. This CDR3 is built from 19 residues. These data belong to a study of spatial heterogeneity in lung cancer. Time point indicated: sample taken at primary tumor resection. The authors sequenced whole RNA from tumor, nontumor lung or frozen PBMC without sorting. TCRdb independently ran MiXCR on the 5' RACE reads; one entry per CDR3 protein. The sample has thousands of distinct CDR3 sequences, about 29% seen once; the top ten hold more than 30%.

The sequencing used PBMCs, collected at surgery. This clonotype was sampled from a female donor with early-stage non-small cell lung cancer. This rearrangement joins TRBV7-3 to TRBJ2-2; weak D call: TRBD1 (8 bases). CDR3 nucleotide sequence: TGTGCCAGCAGCCGACCCCCCGGACAGGGCGGACTAGACACCGGGGAGCTGTTTTTT. Its translation: CASSRPPGQGGLDTGELFF. Based on the CDR3 plus reference TRBV7-3 and TRBJ2-2, the full variable domain is GAGVSQTPSNKVTEKGKYVELRCDPISGHTALYWYRQSLGQGPEFLIYFQGTGAADDSGLPNDRFFAVRPEGSVSTLKIQRTERGDSAVYLCASSRPPGQGGLDTGELFFGEGSRLTVL.